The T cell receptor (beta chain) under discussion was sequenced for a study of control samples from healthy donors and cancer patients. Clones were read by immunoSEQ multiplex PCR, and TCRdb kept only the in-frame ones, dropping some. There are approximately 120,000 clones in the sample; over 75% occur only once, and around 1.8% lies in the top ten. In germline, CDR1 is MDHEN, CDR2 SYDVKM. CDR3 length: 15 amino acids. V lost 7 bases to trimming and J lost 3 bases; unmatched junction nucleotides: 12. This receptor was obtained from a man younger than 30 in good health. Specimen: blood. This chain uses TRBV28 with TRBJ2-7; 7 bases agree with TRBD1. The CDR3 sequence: CASTPAGGTFYEQYF. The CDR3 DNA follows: TGTGCCAGCACCCCGGCAGGGGGAACCTTCTACGAGCAGTACTTC.